This T cell receptor (beta chain) comes out of a study of blood T cell repertoires in COVID-19. Study at large: Samples representing acute and convalescent COVID-19 were sourced from the United States, Italy and Spain.

In the study's own analysis: From reference gene primer amplification, estimates of nucleated cell counts were derived. Profiled with immunoSEQ multiplex PCR; TCRdb holds only in-frame clones, not every one. The DNA was the basis for D and trimming; V, J and clone size are from that table. The table has roughly 43,000 clones, approximately 81% seen once. Germline values: CDR1 SGDLS, CDR2 YYNGEE. This CDR3 has 13 amino acids. V lost 8 bases, J lost 1 base, and 5 bases stayed unmatched. Sequencing was carried out using peripheral blood. This sequence originates from a woman in her 70s with acute or convalescent COVID-19. The chain has TRBV9 and TRBJ1-1; TRBD1 matches 7 bases. CDR3 residues: CASRGLGNTEAFF. In nucleotides, the CDR3 is TGTGCCAGTAGGGGGCTAGGGAACACTGAAGCTTTCTTT.